This TCR beta chain was recorded in a study of graft-versus-host responses after intestinal transplantation. At the level of the study: Transplant types were multivisceral, liver-intestinal, or isolated intestinal. Each recipient received anti-thymocyte globulin induction, then tacrolimus and steroids for around 3 years.

Germline CDR1 SGHRS, CDR2 YFSETQ. The CDR3 has 16 amino acids. V lost 4 bases and J lost 4; bases outside the gene matches: 10. This clone has a handful of counts. Its target is not known. Regarding the study as a whole: Early after transplant, HvG clones declined as circulating GvH clones peaked. Recipient-marrow GvH clones were detected, some having first appeared in ileum or blood.

Repertoires were generated with immunoSEQ multiplex PCR, while TCRdb's copy carries only in-frame clones and drops some. Of nearly 110,000 clones in the sample, about 87% were seen once. The clonotype was recovered from a human donor who was the organ donor for an intestinal transplant. The chain couples TRBV5-1 to TRBJ2-3; TRBD2 matches at 9 bases. Sequencing was performed on unstimulated CD4+ T cells sorted from spleen or lymph node cells, taken before transplant. CDR3 sequence: CASSPTYGGGADTQYF. The CDR3 DNA reads TGCGCCAGCAGCCCTACTTATGGCGGGGGGGCAGATACGCAGTATTTT.